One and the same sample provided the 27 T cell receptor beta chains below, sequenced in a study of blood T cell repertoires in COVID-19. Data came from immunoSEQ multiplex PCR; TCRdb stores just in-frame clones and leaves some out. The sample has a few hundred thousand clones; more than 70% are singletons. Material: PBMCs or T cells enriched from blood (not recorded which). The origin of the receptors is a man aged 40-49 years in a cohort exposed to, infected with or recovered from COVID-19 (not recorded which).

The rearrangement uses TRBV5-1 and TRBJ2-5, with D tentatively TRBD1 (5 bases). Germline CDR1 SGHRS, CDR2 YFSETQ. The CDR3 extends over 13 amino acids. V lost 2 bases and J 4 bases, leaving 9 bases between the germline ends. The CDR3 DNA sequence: TGCGCCAGCAGCTTTGACAGCTCAGAGACCCAGTACTTC. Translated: CASSFDSSETQYF.

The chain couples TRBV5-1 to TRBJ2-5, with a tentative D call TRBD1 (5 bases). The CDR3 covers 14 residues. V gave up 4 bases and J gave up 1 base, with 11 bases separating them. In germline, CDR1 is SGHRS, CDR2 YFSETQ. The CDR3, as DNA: TGCGCCAGCAGCCTGCAGGGTTTCCAAGAGACCCAGTACTTC. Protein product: CASSLQGFQETQYF.

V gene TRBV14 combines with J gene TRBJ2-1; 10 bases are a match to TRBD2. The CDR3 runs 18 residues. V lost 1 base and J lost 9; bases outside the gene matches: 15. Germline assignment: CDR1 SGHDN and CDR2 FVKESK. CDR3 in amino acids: CASSQVASGSLSLVEQFF. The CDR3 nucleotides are TGTGCCAGCAGCCAAGTTGCTAGCGGGAGCTTAAGTCTCGTTGAGCAGTTCTTC. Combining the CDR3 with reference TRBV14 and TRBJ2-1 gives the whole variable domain EAGVTQFPSHSVIEKGQTVTLRCDPISGHDNLYWYRRVMGKEIKFLLHFVKESKQDESGMPNNRFLAERTGGTYSTLKVQPAELEDSGVYFCASSQVASGSLSLVEQFFGPGTRLTVL.

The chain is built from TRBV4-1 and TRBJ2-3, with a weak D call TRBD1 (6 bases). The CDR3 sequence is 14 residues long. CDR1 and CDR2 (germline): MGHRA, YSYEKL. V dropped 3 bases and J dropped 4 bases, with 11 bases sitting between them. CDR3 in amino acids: CASSQQQGPDTQYF. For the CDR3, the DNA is TGCGCCAGCAGCCAGCAACAGGGTCCAGATACGCAGTATTTT.

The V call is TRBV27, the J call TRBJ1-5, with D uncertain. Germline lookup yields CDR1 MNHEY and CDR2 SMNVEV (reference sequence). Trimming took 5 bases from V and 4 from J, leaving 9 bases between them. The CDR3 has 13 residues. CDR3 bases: TGTGCCAGCAGTAGTGGCAGTAATCAGCCCCAGCATTTT. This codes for CASSSGSNQPQHF.

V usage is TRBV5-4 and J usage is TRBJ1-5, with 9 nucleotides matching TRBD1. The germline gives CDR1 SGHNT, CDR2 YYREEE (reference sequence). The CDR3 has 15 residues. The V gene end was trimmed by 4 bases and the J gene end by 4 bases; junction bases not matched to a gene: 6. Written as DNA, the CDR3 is TGTGCCAGCAGCGAGGGACAGGGTATTAATCAGCCCCAGCATTTT. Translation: CASSEGQGINQPQHF.

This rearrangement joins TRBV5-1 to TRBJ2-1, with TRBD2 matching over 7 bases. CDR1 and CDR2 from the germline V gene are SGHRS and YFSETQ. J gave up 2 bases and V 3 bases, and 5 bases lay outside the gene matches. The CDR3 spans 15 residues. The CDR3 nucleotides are TGCGCCAGCAGCTCTAGCGGCGAAACCTACAATGAGCAGTTCTTC. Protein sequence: CASSSSGETYNEQFF.

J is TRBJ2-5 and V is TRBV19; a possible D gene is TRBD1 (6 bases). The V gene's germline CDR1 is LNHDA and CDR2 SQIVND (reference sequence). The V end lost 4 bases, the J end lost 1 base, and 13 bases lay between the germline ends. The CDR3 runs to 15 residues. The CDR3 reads CASSTGQPGQETQYF. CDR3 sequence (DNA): TGTGCCAGTAGTACCGGACAGCCGGGCCAAGAGACCCAGTACTTC.

This CDR3 reads CASRKGGSLNTEAFF. The CDR3 DNA reads TGTGCCAGCAGAAAAGGGGGAAGTTTGAACACTGAAGCTTTCTTT. This chain connects TRBV14 to TRBJ1-1, with a possible D match to TRBD1 (6 bases). The germline V and J ends were trimmed by 6 bases and 0 bases, with 14 bases remaining between them. Per germline, CDR1 SGHDN and CDR2 FVKESK. The CDR3 contains 15 residues.

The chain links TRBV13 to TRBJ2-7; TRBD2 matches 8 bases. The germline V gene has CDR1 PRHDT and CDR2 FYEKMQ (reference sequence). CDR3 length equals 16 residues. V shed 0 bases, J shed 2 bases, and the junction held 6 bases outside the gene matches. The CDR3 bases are TGTGCCAGCAGCTTAGGCCGGGCGGGAGGCACCTACGAGCAGTACTTC. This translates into CASSLGRAGGTYEQYF.

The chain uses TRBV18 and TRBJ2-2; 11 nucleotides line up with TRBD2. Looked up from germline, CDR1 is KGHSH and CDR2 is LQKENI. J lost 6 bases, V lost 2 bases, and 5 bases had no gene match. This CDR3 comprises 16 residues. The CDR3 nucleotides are TGTGCCAGCTCACCAAAACTAGCGGGAGTCGCCGGGGAGCTGTTTTTT. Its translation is CASSPKLAGVAGELFF.

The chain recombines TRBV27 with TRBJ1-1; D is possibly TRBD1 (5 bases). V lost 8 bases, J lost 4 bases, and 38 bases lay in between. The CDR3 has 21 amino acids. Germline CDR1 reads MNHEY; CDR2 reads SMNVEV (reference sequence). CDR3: CASGPGARSWGFQQTRTEAFF. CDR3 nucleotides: TGTGCCAGCGGTCCTGGGGCGCGAAGTTGGGGTTTCCAGCAAACCCGCACTGAAGCTTTCTTT.

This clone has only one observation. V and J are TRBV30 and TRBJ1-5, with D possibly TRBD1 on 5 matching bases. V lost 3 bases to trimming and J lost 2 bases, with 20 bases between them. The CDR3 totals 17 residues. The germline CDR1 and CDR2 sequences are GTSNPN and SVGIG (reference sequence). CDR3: CAWSLGTSVGGNQPQHF. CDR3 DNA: TGTGCCTGGAGCCTGGGGACTTCAGTCGGGGGCAATCAGCCCCAGCATTTT.

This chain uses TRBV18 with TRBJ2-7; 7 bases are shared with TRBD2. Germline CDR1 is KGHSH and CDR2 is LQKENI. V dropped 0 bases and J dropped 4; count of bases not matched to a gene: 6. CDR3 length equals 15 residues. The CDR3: CASSPPTAGAYEQYF. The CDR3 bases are TGTGCCAGCTCACCACCGACGGCGGGAGCGTACGAGCAGTACTTC.

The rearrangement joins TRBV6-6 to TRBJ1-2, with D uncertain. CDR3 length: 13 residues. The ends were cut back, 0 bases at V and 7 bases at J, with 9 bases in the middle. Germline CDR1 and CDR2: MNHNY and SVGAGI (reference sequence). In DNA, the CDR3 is TGTGCCAGCAGTTACTCCCTGTACGGTGGCTACACCTTC. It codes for CASSYSLYGGYTF.

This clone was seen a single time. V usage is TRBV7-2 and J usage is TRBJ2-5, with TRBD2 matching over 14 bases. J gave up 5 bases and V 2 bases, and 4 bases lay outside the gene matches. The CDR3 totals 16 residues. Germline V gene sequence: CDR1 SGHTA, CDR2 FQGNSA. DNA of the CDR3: TGTGCCAGCAGCTTATGGACTAGCGGGAGGTCGGAGACCCAGTACTTC. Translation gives CASSLWTSGRSETQYF.

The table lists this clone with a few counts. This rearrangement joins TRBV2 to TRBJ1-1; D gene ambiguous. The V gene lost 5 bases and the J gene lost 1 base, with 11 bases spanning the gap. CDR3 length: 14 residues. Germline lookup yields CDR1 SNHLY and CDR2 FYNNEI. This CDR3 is CASSFLNKNTEAFF. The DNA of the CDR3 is TGTGCCAGCAGTTTCCTCAACAAGAACACTGAAGCTTTCTTT.

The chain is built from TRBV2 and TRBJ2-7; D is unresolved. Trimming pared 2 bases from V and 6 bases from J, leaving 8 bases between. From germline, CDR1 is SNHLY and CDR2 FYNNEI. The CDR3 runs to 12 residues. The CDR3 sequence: CASSERVFEQYF. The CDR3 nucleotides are TGTGCCAGCAGTGAACGGGTTTTCGAGCAGTACTTC.

The CDR3 here is CASSYGRTYEQYF. The DNA of the CDR3 is TGTGCCAGCAGTTACGGTAGAACCTACGAGCAGTACTTC. This chain uses TRBV6-5 with TRBJ2-7; D ambiguous. The CDR3 totals 13 residues. Germline V gene data show CDR1 as MNHEY and CDR2 as SVGAGI. Trimming took off 2 bases at V and 2 bases at J, with 7 bases between the two ends.

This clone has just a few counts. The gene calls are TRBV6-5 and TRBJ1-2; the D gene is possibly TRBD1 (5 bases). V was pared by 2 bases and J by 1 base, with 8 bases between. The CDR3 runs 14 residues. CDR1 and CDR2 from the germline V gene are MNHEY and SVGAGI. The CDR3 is CASSYRDSNYGYTF. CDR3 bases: TGTGCCAGCAGTTACCGCGACAGTAACTATGGCTACACCTTC.

For the CDR3, the DNA is TGTGCCAGCAGTTTGACGGGACTCCTGTACTATGGCTACACCTTC. This gives the protein CASSLTGLLYYGYTF. The V and J genes are TRBV27 and TRBJ1-2; perhaps TRBD1 as D (5 bases). This CDR3 comprises 15 residues. V was pared by 3 bases and J by 3 bases, with 14 bases between. Looked up from germline, CDR1 is MNHEY and CDR2 is SMNVEV (reference sequence).

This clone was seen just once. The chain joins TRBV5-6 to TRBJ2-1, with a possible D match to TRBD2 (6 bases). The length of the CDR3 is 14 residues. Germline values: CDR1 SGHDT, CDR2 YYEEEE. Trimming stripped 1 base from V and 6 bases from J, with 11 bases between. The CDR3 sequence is CASSLPGGTNEQFF. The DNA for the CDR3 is TGTGCCAGCAGCTTGCCCGGGGGAACCAATGAGCAGTTCTTC. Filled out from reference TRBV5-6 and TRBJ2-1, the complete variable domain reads DAGVTQSPTHLIKTRGQQVTLRCSPKSGHDTVSWYQQALGQGPQFIFQYYEEEERQRGNFPDRFSGHQFPNYSSELNVNALLLGDSALYLCASSLPGGTNEQFFGPGTRLTVL.

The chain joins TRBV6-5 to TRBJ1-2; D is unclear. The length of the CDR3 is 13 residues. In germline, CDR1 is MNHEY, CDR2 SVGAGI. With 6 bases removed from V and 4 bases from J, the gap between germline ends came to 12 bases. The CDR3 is CASRAHGSYGYTF. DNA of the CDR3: TGTGCCAGCAGGGCACACGGGTCCTATGGCTACACCTTC.

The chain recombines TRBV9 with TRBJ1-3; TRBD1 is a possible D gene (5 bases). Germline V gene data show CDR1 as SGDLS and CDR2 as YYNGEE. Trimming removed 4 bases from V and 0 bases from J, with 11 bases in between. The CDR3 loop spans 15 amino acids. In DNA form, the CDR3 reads TGTGCCAGCAGCACCCGGGACTTCTCTGGAAACACCATATATTTT. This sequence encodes CASSTRDFSGNTIYF.

The CDR3 here is CASSYRTAADAKNIQYF. In nucleotides, the CDR3 is TGTGCCAGCAGTTACCGGACAGCGGCGGATGCCAAAAACATTCAGTACTTC. J is TRBJ2-4 and V is TRBV6-2 or TRBV6-3; D might be TRBD1 (6 bases). There are 17 residues in the CDR3. V was trimmed by 2 bases and J by 1 base, leaving 15 bases between them. Looked up from germline, CDR1 is MNHEY and CDR2 is SVGEGT.

The CDR3 coding sequence is TGTGCCAGCAGCTTAGCCAGGACTAGTCGCGAGCAGTACTTC. Its protein is CASSLARTSREQYF. The V and J genes are TRBV7-8 and TRBJ2-7, with 7 bases aligning to TRBD2. The CDR3 sequence is 14 residues long. Trimming took 0 bases from V and 6 from J; bases not matched to a gene: 5. CDR1 is SGHVS, CDR2 FQNEAQ, per germline.

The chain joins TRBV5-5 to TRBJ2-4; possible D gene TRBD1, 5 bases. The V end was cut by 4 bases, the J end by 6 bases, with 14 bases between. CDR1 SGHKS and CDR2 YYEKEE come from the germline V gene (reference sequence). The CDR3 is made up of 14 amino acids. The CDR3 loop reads CASSPRIDRNIQYF. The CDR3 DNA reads TGTGCCAGCAGCCCCCGAATCGACAGAAACATTCAGTACTTC.